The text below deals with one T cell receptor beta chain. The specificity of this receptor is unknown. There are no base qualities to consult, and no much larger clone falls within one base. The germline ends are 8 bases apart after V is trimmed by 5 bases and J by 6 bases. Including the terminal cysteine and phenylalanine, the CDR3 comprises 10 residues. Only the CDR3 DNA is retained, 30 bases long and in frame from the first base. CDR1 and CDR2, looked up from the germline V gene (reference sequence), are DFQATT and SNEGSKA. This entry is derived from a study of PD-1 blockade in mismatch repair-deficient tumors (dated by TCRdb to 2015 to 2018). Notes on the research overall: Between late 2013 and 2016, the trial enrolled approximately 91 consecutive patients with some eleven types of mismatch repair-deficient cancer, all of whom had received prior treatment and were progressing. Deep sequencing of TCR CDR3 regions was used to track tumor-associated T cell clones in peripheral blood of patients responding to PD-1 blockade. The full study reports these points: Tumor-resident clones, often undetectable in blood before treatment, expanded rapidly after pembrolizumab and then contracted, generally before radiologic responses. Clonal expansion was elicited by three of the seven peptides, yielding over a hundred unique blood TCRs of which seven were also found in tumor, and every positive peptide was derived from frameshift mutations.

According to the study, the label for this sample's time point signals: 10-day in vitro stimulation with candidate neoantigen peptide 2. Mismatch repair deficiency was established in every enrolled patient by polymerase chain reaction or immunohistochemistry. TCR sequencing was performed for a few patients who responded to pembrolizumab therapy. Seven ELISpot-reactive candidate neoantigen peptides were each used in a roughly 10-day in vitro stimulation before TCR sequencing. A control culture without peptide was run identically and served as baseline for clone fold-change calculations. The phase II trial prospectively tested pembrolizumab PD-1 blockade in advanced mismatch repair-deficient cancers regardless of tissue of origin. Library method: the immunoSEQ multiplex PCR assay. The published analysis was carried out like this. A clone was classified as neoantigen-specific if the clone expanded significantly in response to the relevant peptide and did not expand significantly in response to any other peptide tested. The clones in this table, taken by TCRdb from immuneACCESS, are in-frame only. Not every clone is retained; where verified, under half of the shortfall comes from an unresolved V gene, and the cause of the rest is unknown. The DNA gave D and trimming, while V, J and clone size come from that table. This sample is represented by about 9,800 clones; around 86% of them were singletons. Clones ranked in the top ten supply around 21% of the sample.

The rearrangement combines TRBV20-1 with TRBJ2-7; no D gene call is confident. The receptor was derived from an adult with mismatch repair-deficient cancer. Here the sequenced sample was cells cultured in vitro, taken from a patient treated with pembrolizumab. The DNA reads TGCAGTGCTCTAACTGCCGAGCAGTACTTC. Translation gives CSALTAEQYF.